This TCR beta chain was recorded in a study of graft-versus-host responses after intestinal transplantation. Study information: Multivisceral, liver-intestinal, or isolated intestinal grafts were transplanted into recipients. Recipients across the board were started on anti-thymocyte globulin induction, then kept on tacrolimus and steroids for around 3 years.

Points from the study as a whole: GvH clones turned up in recipient marrow; some had shown up first in ileum or blood.

Sequencing used immunoSEQ multiplex PCR; TCRdb keeps in-frame clones, though not all of them. The sample contains about 64,000 clones, approximately 91% of which appear only once. Germline CDR1 and CDR2: GTSNPN and SVGIG (reference sequence). The CDR3 is made up of 12 amino acids. The V gene lost 2 bases and the J gene lost 3 bases, with 8 bases spanning the gap. As concerns this clone: As yet, its antigen is unknown.

This receptor was taken from a human donor who was the organ donor for an intestinal transplant. The material was unstimulated CD8+ T cells sorted from spleen or lymph node cells, obtained before transplant. The chain couples TRBV30 to TRBJ2-7; no firm D call. The CDR3 DNA sequence: TGTGCCTGGAGTTCCCCTCGCTACGAGCAGTACTTC. Translation gives CAWSSPRYEQYF. Using reference TRBV30 and TRBJ2-7 for the parts outside the CDR3, the full variable domain is SQTIHQWPATLVQPVGSPLSLECTVEGTSNPNLYWYRQAAGRGLQLLFYSVGIGQISSEVPQNLSASRPQDRQFILSSKKLLLSDSGFYLCAWSSPRYEQYFGPGTRLTVT.